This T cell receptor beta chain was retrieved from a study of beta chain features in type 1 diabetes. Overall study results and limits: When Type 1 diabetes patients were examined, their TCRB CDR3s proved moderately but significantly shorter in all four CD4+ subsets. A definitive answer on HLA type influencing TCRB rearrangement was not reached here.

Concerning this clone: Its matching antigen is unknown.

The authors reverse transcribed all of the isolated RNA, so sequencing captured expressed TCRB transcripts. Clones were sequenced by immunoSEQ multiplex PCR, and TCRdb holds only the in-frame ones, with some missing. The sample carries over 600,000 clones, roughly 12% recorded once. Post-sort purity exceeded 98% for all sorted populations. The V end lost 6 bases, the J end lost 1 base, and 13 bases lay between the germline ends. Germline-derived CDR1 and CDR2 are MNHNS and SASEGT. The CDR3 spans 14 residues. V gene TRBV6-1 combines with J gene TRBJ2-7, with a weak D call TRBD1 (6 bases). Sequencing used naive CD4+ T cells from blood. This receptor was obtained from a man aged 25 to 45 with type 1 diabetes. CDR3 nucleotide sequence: TGTGCCAGCAGACGGACAGACCTATCCTACGAGCAGTACTTC. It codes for CASRRTDLSYEQYF.